Listed below are T cell receptor beta chains from one sample, sequenced in a study of T cell repertoires in cytomegalovirus infection. These receptors' antigens are unknown. TCRdb used MiXCR to reprocess the reads, holding one entry per CDR3 protein. The sample holds 80,000 or so distinct CDR3 sequences, around 40% seen once. The sequencing used CD8+ T cells from cultured PBMCs, collected from culture after CMV antigen stimulation. Receptors originate from a human donor in good health (CMV status not recorded). Some clones in this sample may be carry-over from other donors' samples. Each CDR3 is given with its conserved first and last residue. Each record gives: D gene, clone size, V gene, J gene, CDR3 DNA, CDR3 protein. The D gene is left open where the match is weak. Clone size is given for some rows only: seen once, a few or many times, or a class if the clone is expanded.

D: TRBD1
size: .
V: TRBV12-3/TRBV12-4
J: TRBJ2-1
DNA: TGTGCCAGCCGACCACCGTGGGGACAGGGTGAGGACAATGAGCAGTTCTTC
CDR3: CASRPPWGQGEDNEQFF

D: .
size: .
V: TRBV7-9
J: TRBJ2-7
DNA: TGTGCCAGCAGCGGCCAGGGGAGCACTGTTGGGGAGCAGTACTTC
CDR3: CASSGQGSTVGEQYF

D: .
size: .
V: TRBV25-1
J: TRBJ1-2
DNA: TGTGCCAGCAGTGGAGGGGGTCCGTGGAATGGCTACACCTTC
CDR3: CASSGGGPWNGYTF

D: .
size: .
V: TRBV4-1
J: TRBJ1-5
DNA: TGCGCCAGCAGCCAAGGGGACAGCAATCAGCCCCAGCATTTT
CDR3: CASSQGDSNQPQHF

D: .
size: few
V: TRBV19
J: TRBJ1-5
DNA: TGTGCCACCCACCCCAGGGGATATAGCAATCAGCCCCAGCATTTT
CDR3: CATHPRGYSNQPQHF

D: TRBD2
size: .
V: TRBV4-1
J: TRBJ2-1
DNA: TGCGCCAGCAGCGTCAGACTAGCGGGGGGGCCCCATGAGCAGTTCTTC
CDR3: CASSVRLAGGPHEQFF

D: TRBD2
size: few
V: TRBV7-8
J: TRBJ2-7
DNA: TGTGCCAGCAGTCCGCCCGGGACTAGCGTCTCCTACGAGCAGTACTTC
CDR3: CASSPPGTSVSYEQYF

D: .
size: .
V: TRBV12-3/TRBV12-4
J: TRBJ1-3
DNA: TGTGCCAGCAGTTCTGACAGATCCCTCTCTGGAAACACCATATATTTT
CDR3: CASSSDRSLSGNTIYF

D: TRBD1
size: .
V: TRBV6-5
J: TRBJ2-7
DNA: TGTGCCAGCAGCCTGGGGACAGGGGGCCGCGAGCAGTACTTC
CDR3: CASSLGTGGREQYF

D: .
size: .
V: TRBV4-2
J: TRBJ1-6
DNA: TGTGCCAGCAGCTTTGGAGGAGGGGATAATTCACCCCTCCACTTT
CDR3: CASSFGGGDNSPLHF

D: .
size: .
V: TRBV6-6
J: TRBJ1-2
DNA: TGTGCCAGCAGGTCGAGGGAATATGGCTACACCTTC
CDR3: CASRSREYGYTF

D: .
size: many
V: TRBV7-8
J: TRBJ1-1
DNA: TGTGCCAGCAGCTTAGTCTCAGTGAACACTGAAGCTTTCTTT
CDR3: CASSLVSVNTEAFF

D: TRBD1
size: few
V: TRBV12-3/TRBV12-4
J: TRBJ2-5
DNA: TGTGCCAGCAGGCTGGACAGGGGTCGCCAAGAGACCCAGTACTTC
CDR3: CASRLDRGRQETQYF

D: TRBD1
size: .
V: TRBV2
J: TRBJ2-7
DNA: TGTGCCAGCAGTGAACACCAGGGGGATACCTACGAGCAGTACTTC
CDR3: CASSEHQGDTYEQYF

D: .
size: .
V: TRBV6-5
J: TRBJ2-7
DNA: TGTGCCAGCAGTTACTCAACCCCTACCTACGAGCAGTACTTC
CDR3: CASSYSTPTYEQYF

D: .
size: few
V: TRBV19
J: TRBJ1-2
DNA: TGTGCCAGTAGAGGGGAGTCGGGACCAGACCTAAAAGACTATGGCTACACCTTC
CDR3: CASRGESGPDLKDYGYTF

D: .
size: few
V: TRBV12-3/TRBV12-4
J: TRBJ1-1
DNA: TGTGCCAGCAGTTTAGGCACAGTGAACACTGAAGCTTTCTTT
CDR3: CASSLGTVNTEAFF

D: .
size: few
V: TRBV7-2
J: TRBJ2-3
DNA: TGTGCCAGCAGCTTAAGGTTGGCAGGCCAACCAAGGGATACGCAGTATTTT
CDR3: CASSLRLAGQPRDTQYF

D: .
size: .
V: TRBV5-4
J: TRBJ2-1
DNA: TGTGCCAGCAGCTTAGGGTATAGCCCCGAAATTACCTACAATGAGCAGTTCTTC
CDR3: CASSLGYSPEITYNEQFF

D: .
size: .
V: TRBV7-6
J: TRBJ1-1
DNA: TGTGCCAGCAGCTTAGGCCCAGGGTCGAACACTGAAGCTTTCTTT
CDR3: CASSLGPGSNTEAFF

D: TRBD1
size: .
V: TRBV27
J: TRBJ2-7
DNA: TGTGCCAGCAGCCTGGCTAAGACAGGGAACGAGCAGTACTTC
CDR3: CASSLAKTGNEQYF

D: TRBD1
size: once
V: TRBV5-3
J: TRBJ2-2
DNA: TGTGCCAGAAGCGGGACAGGGGGAACCGGGGAGCTGTTTTTT
CDR3: CARSGTGGTGELFF

D: TRBD1
size: .
V: TRBV29-1
J: TRBJ2-7
DNA: TGCAGCGTTGAAGATACGGGACAGGGCTACGAGCAGTACTTC
CDR3: CSVEDTGQGYEQYF

D: TRBD1
size: .
V: TRBV9
J: TRBJ1-2
DNA: TGTGCCAGCAGCACAGGGGGGGGGTCGGATGGCTACACCTTC
CDR3: CASSTGGGSDGYTF

D: .
size: once
V: TRBV28
J: TRBJ2-1
DNA: TGTGCCAGCAGTTTAGCGGGGGCCTCCTACAATGAGCAGTTCTTC
CDR3: CASSLAGASYNEQFF

D: TRBD2
size: few
V: TRBV6-1
J: TRBJ2-7
DNA: TGTGCCAGCAGTCCCGGGGGGGAGACTTACGAGCAGTACTTC
CDR3: CASSPGGETYEQYF

D: .
size: .
V: TRBV12-3/TRBV12-4
J: TRBJ1-5
DNA: TGTGCCAGCAGTTTTTGGGACAACGGCGTAGGTCAGCCCCAGCATTTT
CDR3: CASSFWDNGVGQPQHF

D: .
size: few
V: TRBV4-1
J: TRBJ2-5
DNA: TGCGCCAGCAGCCAAGCTCCGGAAGGGGAGACCCAGTACTTC
CDR3: CASSQAPEGETQYF

D: TRBD1
size: .
V: TRBV7-9
J: TRBJ2-4
DNA: TGTGCCAGCAGCCCGACCGGGACAGTAGCCAAAAACATTCAGTACTTC
CDR3: CASSPTGTVAKNIQYF

D: TRBD2
size: .
V: TRBV10-3
J: TRBJ2-7
DNA: TGTGCCATCAGTGAGTCGCTAGGACTAGCGGGGGACGAGCAGTACTTC
CDR3: CAISESLGLAGDEQYF

D: TRBD1
size: .
V: TRBV5-5
J: TRBJ2-5
DNA: TGTGCCAGCAGCTTAGGGACAGGTATCGGGGTATACCAAGAGACCCAGTACTTC
CDR3: CASSLGTGIGVYQETQYF

D: TRBD2
size: few
V: TRBV11-1
J: TRBJ2-1
DNA: TGTGCCAGCAGTTCCACCCGACAGGGACTAGCGGTTAGTGGGCAGTTCTTC
CDR3: CASSSTRQGLAVSGQFF

D: .
size: few
V: TRBV7-2
J: TRBJ2-7
DNA: TGTGCCAGCAGCCAGGGGGGGCTCGAGCAGTACTTC
CDR3: CASSQGGLEQYF

D: TRBD1
size: .
V: TRBV28
J: TRBJ2-7
DNA: TGTGCCAGTACCGGGACAGGGAGCTCCTACGAGCAGTACTTC
CDR3: CASTGTGSSYEQYF

D: .
size: .
V: TRBV27
J: TRBJ2-2
DNA: TGTGCCAGCAGTAGGGATGGCGGGGAGCTGTTTTTT
CDR3: CASSRDGGELFF

D: .
size: .
V: TRBV5-6
J: TRBJ1-1
DNA: TGTGCCAGCAGCTTGGGCTGGGGAGCTGAAGCTTTCTTT
CDR3: CASSLGWGAEAFF

D: .
size: .
V: TRBV6-1
J: TRBJ1-6
DNA: TGTGCCAGCAGTCTTCGCCCACTCCCATCGATCCCCCTCCACTTT
CDR3: CASSLRPLPSIPLHF

D: .
size: .
V: TRBV3-1
J: TRBJ2-2
DNA: TGTGCCAGCAGCCATTATCACAAAACCGGGGAGCTGTTTTTT
CDR3: CASSHYHKTGELFF

D: .
size: few
V: TRBV7-9
J: TRBJ1-2
DNA: TGTGCCAGCAGCTCGGGGACGGAATTTAACTATGGCTACACCTTC
CDR3: CASSSGTEFNYGYTF

D: TRBD2
size: .
V: TRBV29-1
J: TRBJ2-7
DNA: TGCAGCGTTGAAGACGGACTAGCGGGAAGGATCTACGAGCAGTACTTC
CDR3: CSVEDGLAGRIYEQYF

D: .
size: few
V: TRBV11-2
J: TRBJ1-6
DNA: TGTGCCAGCAGCTTAGGCGGGGAGCTACGGGGTTCACCCCTCCACTTT
CDR3: CASSLGGELRGSPLHF

D: .
size: few
V: TRBV5-1
J: TRBJ1-4
DNA: TGCGCCAGCAGCAACCTACCAACGGACACCGTTAATGAAAAACTGTTTTTT
CDR3: CASSNLPTDTVNEKLFF

D: .
size: few
V: TRBV7-9
J: TRBJ2-2
DNA: TGTGCCAGCACCTTAGGGGCAGGGATTAACACCGGGGAGCTGTTTTTT
CDR3: CASTLGAGINTGELFF

D: .
size: few
V: TRBV9
J: TRBJ1-2
DNA: TGTGCCAGCAGCGCGGACAGAACCCTTAACTATGGCTACACCTTC
CDR3: CASSADRTLNYGYTF

D: TRBD2
size: .
V: TRBV5-4
J: TRBJ2-3
DNA: TGTGCCAGCAGCTTGGATGGCGGGGGTAGCACAGATACGCAGTATTTT
CDR3: CASSLDGGGSTDTQYF

D: TRBD1
size: .
V: TRBV28
J: TRBJ2-3
DNA: TGTGCCAGCAGTCAGGGACAGGGGGTGTCCACAGATACGCAGTATTTT
CDR3: CASSQGQGVSTDTQYF

D: TRBD2
size: .
V: TRBV7-9
J: TRBJ2-1
DNA: TGTGCCAGCAGCCCGCCTAGCGGGGAGGGCTACAATGAGCAGTTCTTC
CDR3: CASSPPSGEGYNEQFF

D: TRBD2
size: .
V: TRBV6-6
J: TRBJ2-7
DNA: TGTGCCAGCAGTGTTCCCGGACTAGCCCCTGACGAGCAGTACTTC
CDR3: CASSVPGLAPDEQYF

D: TRBD2
size: few
V: TRBV7-6
J: TRBJ2-3
DNA: TGTGCCAGCAGCTTAGTTCTAGCGGGATTGGCAGATACGCAGTATTTT
CDR3: CASSLVLAGLADTQYF

D: .
size: many
V: TRBV7-2
J: TRBJ1-6
DNA: TGTGCCAGCAGCTCTTGGGACCGCCGACTCCACTTT
CDR3: CASSSWDRRLHF

D: .
size: few
V: TRBV4-1
J: TRBJ2-7
DNA: TGCGCCAGCAGCCCACCGCGGCGGGGAGTAGGCTACGAGCAGTACTTC
CDR3: CASSPPRRGVGYEQYF

D: .
size: few
V: TRBV7-9
J: TRBJ2-3
DNA: TGTGCCAGCAGCTACGTTTCAGATACGCAGTATTTT
CDR3: CASSYVSDTQYF

D: .
size: .
V: TRBV28
J: TRBJ1-1
DNA: TGTGCCAGCAGTTCAGTTGTGAACACTGAAGCTTTCTTT
CDR3: CASSSVVNTEAFF

D: .
size: .
V: TRBV28
J: TRBJ2-7
DNA: TGTGCCAGCAGTTTATTGGGGGAGTTCTCCTACGAGCAGTACTTC
CDR3: CASSLLGEFSYEQYF

D: TRBD1
size: few
V: TRBV29-1
J: TRBJ1-2
DNA: TGCAGCGTTTACAGGGGGGAAGGCTATGGCTACACCTTC
CDR3: CSVYRGEGYGYTF

D: .
size: .
V: TRBV4-1
J: TRBJ2-1
DNA: TGCGCCAGCAGCCAGGCTGGGACTCCCTACAATGAGCAGTTCTTC
CDR3: CASSQAGTPYNEQFF

D: TRBD1
size: .
V: TRBV5-6
J: TRBJ2-2
DNA: TGTGCCAGCAGCCCAATCGGACAGGGTGAAACCGGGGAGCTGTTTTTT
CDR3: CASSPIGQGETGELFF